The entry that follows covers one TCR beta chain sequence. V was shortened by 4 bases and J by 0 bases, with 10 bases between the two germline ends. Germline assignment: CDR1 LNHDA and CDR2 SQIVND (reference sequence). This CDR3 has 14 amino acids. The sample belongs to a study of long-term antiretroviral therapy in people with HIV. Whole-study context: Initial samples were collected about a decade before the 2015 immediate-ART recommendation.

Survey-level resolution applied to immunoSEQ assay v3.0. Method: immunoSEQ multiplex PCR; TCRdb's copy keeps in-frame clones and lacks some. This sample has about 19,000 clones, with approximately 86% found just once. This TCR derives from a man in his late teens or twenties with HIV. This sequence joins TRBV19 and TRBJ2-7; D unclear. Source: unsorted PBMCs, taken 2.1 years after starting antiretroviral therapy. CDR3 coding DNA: TGTGCCAGTAGTACCTTAGAGGTCTCCTACGAGCAGTACTTC. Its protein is CASSTLEVSYEQYF.